What follows describes a single T cell receptor beta chain. What it binds is not known. The data were taken from a study of shared clonotypes between healthy human individuals. Study as a whole: CD4 naive cells filled three plates per donor, CD4 memory three, CD8 naive two and CD8 memory one.

V shed 2 bases and J shed 1 base, with 7 bases lying between them. Germline CDR1 and CDR2: ENHRY and SYGVKD. CDR3 length: 14 residues. Sequencing used immunoSEQ multiplex PCR; TCRdb keeps in-frame clones, though not all of them. Among about 980,000 clones listed, 60% to 85% were seen once. Study conclusions and caveats: It was the non-shared clonotypes that had lower generation probabilities than clonotypes shared by all four donors. Among four donors, about 5% of naive CD4 clonotypes were found in common.

The rearrangement uses TRBV10-3 and TRBJ2-3, with a possible D match to TRBD2 (6 bases). The clonotype comes from a man between 18 and 29 years old in good health. The sample consisted of memory CD4+ T cells sorted from blood. The subset: CD45RA-negative fraction. CDR3 DNA: TGTGCCATCAGTGAGCGGAGGGGCACAGATACGCAGTATTTT. This translates into CAISERRGTDTQYF.